This T cell receptor beta chain stems from a study of beta chain features in type 1 diabetes. It was via CD45RO/CCR7/CD25/CD127/CD95/CD27 that CD4+ naive, central memory, regulatory and stem cell-like memory cells were sorted. The germline V gene encodes CDR1 SGHRS and CDR2 YFSETQ. V dropped 0 bases and J dropped 4 bases, with 10 bases sitting between them. CDR3 length equals 15 residues. This clone was seen only a few times. Its antigen remains unknown. The same CDR3 also results from other DNA sequences found in this sample. Isolated RNA was reverse transcribed in full, so expressed TCRB transcripts were sequenced. The method was immunoSEQ multiplex PCR; TCRdb's version includes in-frame clones alone and lacks a portion of them. The sample lists about 400,000 clones; approximately 12% were seen once. The study's findings and limits: Type 1 diabetes patients showed a moderate but significant shortening of TCRB CDR3s in all four CD4+ subsets. The influence of HLA type on TCRB rearrangement stayed undetermined. Comparison showed that naive, central memory and Treg TCRB repertoires appeared more similar among patients than among healthy donors. Patients and controls would share equally any PCR tilt toward shorter templates.

The sequence derives from a woman under 30 with type 1 diabetes. Sequences were obtained from naive CD4+ T cells from blood. The rearrangement uses TRBV5-1 and TRBJ2-2; D is possibly TRBD1 (5 bases). The DNA of the CDR3 is TGCGCCAGCAGCTTGGTTGCAGGGCCCACCGGGGAGCTGTTTTTT. It encodes CASSLVAGPTGELFF.